The rows below give T cell receptor beta chains drawn from one sample of a study of CD8 T cells in Susac syndrome. TCRdb fed the immunoSEQ multiplex PCR reads into MiXCR, producing one record per CDR3 protein. The data show about 140,000 distinct CDR3 sequences, 85% to 95% seen once. The specimen was CD4+ T cells from PBMCs. The receptors derive from a human donor with multiple sclerosis. Each CDR3 is given with its conserved first and last residue. Each record gives: J gene, D gene, V gene, clone size, CDR3 DNA, CDR3 protein. A D gene is named only where the DNA matches it firmly. A clone size is listed for some rows: how often the clone was seen (once, few, many), or a class if it is expanded.

TRBJ2-2 - TRBV7-9 - TGTGCCAGCAGCTTAGTACAGACTAACACCGGGGAGCTGTTTTTT CASSLVQTNTGELFF
TRBJ2-7 TRBD2 TRBV20-1 - TGCAGTGCTGATAGCGGGAGTATCTACGAGCAGTACTTC CSADSGSIYEQYF
TRBJ2-7 - TRBV9 - TGTGCCAGCAGCGTTGGCGGGGCAACTTCGGGCGAGCAGTACTTC CASSVGGATSGEQYF
TRBJ1-6 - TRBV6-6 - TGTGCCAGCAGCCCCGAACGGGACTATAATTCACCCCTCCACTTT CASSPERDYNSPLHF
TRBJ1-2 - TRBV15 - TGTGCCACCAGCAGAGATCAGGACTATGGCTACACCTTC CATSRDQDYGYTF
TRBJ2-7 TRBD1 TRBV20-1 - TGCAGTGCTAGAGACACCGACAGGGGACAGTACTTC CSARDTDRGQYF
TRBJ2-3 - TRBV28 once TGTGCCAGCCGAGCTCAGGGAGCTGGCACAGATACGCAGTATTTT CASRAQGAGTDTQYF
TRBJ2-1 - TRBV4-1 - TGCGCCAGCAGCCAAGCCCGACCCTACAGGAGCTCCTACAATGAGCAGTTCTTC CASSQARPYRSSYNEQFF
TRBJ2-6 - TRBV6-5 - TGTGCCAGCAGTCGGGGGGCTGGAACCAACGTCCTGACTTTC CASSRGAGTNVLTF
TRBJ2-7 TRBD2 TRBV3-1 - TGTGCCAGCAGCCATACTAGCGGGCACTCCTACGAGCAGTACTTC CASSHTSGHSYEQYF
TRBJ2-7 TRBD2 TRBV15 - TGTGCCACCAGCAGAGGAGGTAGCGGGCCCTACGAGCAGTACTTC CATSRGGSGPYEQYF
TRBJ2-1 TRBD2 TRBV20-1 - TGCAGTGCTAGGGATCTAGCGGGAAACTACAATGAGCAGTTCTTC CSARDLAGNYNEQFF
TRBJ2-3 - TRBV28 - TGTGCCAGCAGTTTAGGAGGACTTAGCACAGATACGCAGTATTTT CASSLGGLSTDTQYF
TRBJ1-2 - TRBV6-2/TRBV6-3 - TGTGCCACCCGACAAGACTATGGCTACACCTTC CATRQDYGYTF
TRBJ1-3 - TRBV5-1 - TGCGCCAGCAGCTTGGAAGGGGATCGAAACACCATATATTTT CASSLEGDRNTIYF
TRBJ2-7 - TRBV7-2 - TGTGCCAGCAGCTGGCAGGGACGGGGGAACGAGCAGTACTTC CASSWQGRGNEQYF
TRBJ2-7 TRBD2 TRBV27 - TGTGCCAGCAGTTTAACGGCTAGCGGGAGTCGCGAGCAGTACTTC CASSLTASGSREQYF
TRBJ2-1 TRBD2 TRBV7-2 - TGTGCCAGCAGTACTCAGGGACTAGCGGGATTAAGGGAGCAGTTCTTC CASSTQGLAGLREQFF
TRBJ2-5 - TRBV19 - TGTGCCAGTAGTAATCAGGGGCGGGAGACCCAGTACTTC CASSNQGRETQYF
TRBJ2-3 TRBD2 TRBV6-2/TRBV6-3 - TGTGCCAGCAGTTATTCCGGGACTAGCGGGAGGATCACAGATACGCAGTATTTT CASSYSGTSGRITDTQYF
TRBJ1-5 TRBD1 TRBV30 - TGTGCCTGGAGCGGTAAGACAGGGGGACTCCATAGCAATCAGCCCCAGCATTTT CAWSGKTGGLHSNQPQHF
TRBJ1-2 - TRBV18 - TGTGCCAGCTCGCACGATTCAGGGGCAACTAACTATGGCTACACCTTC CASSHDSGATNYGYTF
TRBJ1-2 - TRBV20-1 - TGCAGTGCTCCCCTGGGGTCCACTATCGGCTACACCTTC CSAPLGSTIGYTF
TRBJ2-3 - TRBV20-1 - TGCAGTATTAGCACAGATACGCAGTATTTT CSISTDTQYF
TRBJ1-2 - TRBV24-1 - TGTGCCACCAGTGATTTGCTTGGCTACACCTTC CATSDLLGYTF
TRBJ2-1 - TRBV24-1 - TGTGCCACCAGTGATTGGATAGGGGGGAAGGTTGAGCAGTTCTTC CATSDWIGGKVEQFF
TRBJ1-1 - TRBV20-1 - TGCAGTGCTAGAGAACTCGGGAGGAGCACTGAAGCTTTCTTT CSARELGRSTEAFF
TRBJ2-7 TRBD1 TRBV13 - TGTGCCAGCAGCTGGCGTGGACAGGGGGGTTACGAGCAGTACTTC CASSWRGQGGYEQYF
TRBJ1-2 - TRBV15 - TGTGCCACCAGTACGGGAGGGAAGGATCGCTACACCTTC CATSTGGKDRYTF
TRBJ1-1 - TRBV29-1 - TGCAGCGTGGGGATAACAGCGAACACTGAAGCTTTCTTT CSVGITANTEAFF
TRBJ1-1 - TRBV7-9 - TGTGCCAGCAGCTTAGAAGTGGGCGTGAACACTGAAGCTTTCTTT CASSLEVGVNTEAFF
TRBJ2-5 - TRBV5-4 - TGTGCCAGCAGCTTGGACCAAGAGACCCAGTACTTC CASSLDQETQYF
TRBJ2-1 - TRBV27 - TGTGCCAGCGGACTAACAGGGAGCTCCTACAATGAGCAGTTCTTC CASGLTGSSYNEQFF
TRBJ2-5 TRBD2 TRBV30 - TGTGCCTGGAGTGTACTAGCGGGGGGAGCCCAGTACTTC CAWSVLAGGAQYF
TRBJ2-3 TRBD2 TRBV20-1 - TGCAGTGCTGCCCAGACTAGCGGGAGTGCCGATACGCAGTATTTT CSAAQTSGSADTQYF
TRBJ2-1 - TRBV20-1 - TGCAGTGCTAGGGAGGGAGAAAGCTCCTACAATGAGCAGTTCTTC CSAREGESSYNEQFF
TRBJ1-2 TRBD1 TRBV29-1 - TGCAGCGTTCTCCGGGACAGGGGTTATGGCTACACCTTC CSVLRDRGYGYTF
TRBJ1-5 - TRBV20-1 - TGCAGTTTCGGACGGAAAAATCAGCCCCAGCATTTT CSFGRKNQPQHF
TRBJ1-1 TRBD1 TRBV7-2 - TGTGCCAGCAGGTTTAGAAAACAACAGGGGAGGAGGGAGGCTTTCTTT CASRFRKQQGRREAFF